This TCR beta chain was sequenced in a study of CD8 T cells in Susac syndrome. Roughly 0.5 to 1 ug RNA was reverse transcribed with random hexamers. The authors amplified TCR beta CDR3 across 54 Vbeta and 13 Jbeta using immunoSEQ multiplex PCR. From the immunoSEQ multiplex PCR reads, TCRdb called clonotypes with MiXCR, one entry per CDR3 protein. The repertoire holds 150,000 to 200,000 distinct CDR3 sequences, with around 95% as singletons. TCR beta sequences were obtained from blood CD8+ and CD4+ T cells. Whole-study results and caveats: Peak Susac CD8+ clonal expansion was seen in TEMRA cells and active patients. The TCR sequencing and HLA analysis in the study involved a relatively small number of individuals, as the study acknowledged.

The CDR3 has 15 amino acids. From germline, CDR1 is SGHTA and CDR2 FQGNSA. The J segment lost 5 bases and the V segment lost 5 bases, leaving 11 bases of the junction unmatched. This clonotype was recorded only once. Antigen specificity is unknown. The sample was CD8+ T cells from PBMCs. The rearrangement uses TRBV7-2 and TRBJ2-5; 7 nucleotides match TRBD2. The receptor was derived from a human donor with Susac syndrome. The CDR3 protein is CASSPSTSAGETQYF. DNA of the CDR3: TGTGCCAGCAGCCCAAGTACTAGCGCTGGGGAGACCCAGTACTTC.